This T cell receptor beta chain was identified during a study of low-dose radiotherapy and immunotherapy resistance in tumors. The table lists this clonotype with many counts. TRAV- and TRBV-specific primers primed first-strand cDNA, covering alpha and beta chains. Using a constant-region primer together with a V-primer adapter, TCRs were subjected to about 20 PCR cycles of amplification. From the reads, TCRdb called clonotypes with MiXCR, one entry per CDR3 protein. The repertoire consists of 80,000 to 95,000 distinct CDR3 sequences, with 9.4% occurring once and the leading ten covering around 0.96%. V was clipped by 0 bases and J by 8 bases; unmatched bases: 7. The CDR3 is made up of 16 amino acids. Germline V gene lookup returns CDR1 LGHNA and CDR2 YSLEER. Stated time point: before trial treatment.

This receptor was taken from a male donor with prostate cancer. V usage is TRBV4-3 and J usage is TRBJ2-1; TRBD2 aligns across 10 bases. The source was PBMCs, collected before treatment. As DNA, the CDR3 is TGCGCCAGCAGCCAAGAAGGGGCTAGCGGGAGCCATGAGCAGTTCTTC. Translation gives CASSQEGASGSHEQFF.